One sample yielded the 5 T cell receptor beta chains listed below, sequenced in a study of regulatory T cells in long-lasting Graves disease. Library construction for TCR beta used iRepertoire HTBI primers and Arm-PCR of CDR3 regions. TCRdb recomputed calls from the multiplex PCR reads with MiXCR, one row per CDR3 protein. The profile shows roughly 400,000 distinct CDR3 sequences, roughly 20% of them singletons. Time point here: persistent/refractory GD, antithyroid drugs over 5 years with positive TRAb. PBMC-extracted RNA yielded the TCR library. Sequenced material: peripheral blood mononuclear cells (PBMCs), taken when the disease was refractory, from a patient treated with antithyroid drugs. The receptors come from a female donor with Graves disease.

The CDR3 nucleotides read TGTGCCAGTAGCTGGGACATCTCCTACGAGCAGTACTTC. Its protein is CASSWDISYEQYF. The V gene is TRBV19, the J gene TRBJ2-7, with D perhaps matching TRBD1 (6 bases). The CDR3 covers 13 residues. V lost 6 bases and J 0 bases, leaving 9 bases between the germline ends. Germline V gene data show CDR1 as LNHDA and CDR2 as SQIVND (reference sequence).

This clonotype was counted once. This chain uses TRBV7-6 with TRBJ2-5, with 10 bases identical to TRBD1. From germline, CDR1 is SGHVS and CDR2 FNYEAQ. V was pared by 4 bases and J by 2 bases, with 16 bases of the junction left unmatched. This CDR3 comprises 19 residues. The CDR3 DNA reads TGTGCCAGCAGCTCCCGCGTCCCGGGACAGGGGCGGGGGCAAGAGACCCAGTACTTC. Translating it yields CASSSRVPGQGRGQETQYF.

This clonotype has just a few counts. The chain recombines TRBV7-9 with TRBJ2-7; the D is unclear. Germline V lookup: CDR1 SEHNR, CDR2 FQNEAQ (reference sequence). Trimming left V 5 bases short and J 3 bases short, with 14 bases between. This CDR3 has 14 residues. This chain's CDR3 is CASSQTLADYEQYF. The CDR3, as DNA: TGTGCCAGCAGCCAAACTCTGGCGGACTACGAGCAGTACTTC.

The chain carries TRBV12-3 or TRBV12-4 and TRBJ2-2; a weak D match, TRBD1 (6 bases). The V gene lost 9 bases and the J gene lost 6 bases, with 11 bases spanning the gap. This CDR3 comprises 12 residues. The DNA for the CDR3 is TGTGCCAGTCACAAGGGGGCCGGGGAGCTGTTTTTT. Amino acids: CASHKGAGELFF.

This clonotype was detected ten times or more. This rearrangement joins TRBV20-1 to TRBJ1-2; a possible D gene is TRBD1 (6 bases). Trimming removed 0 bases from V and 2 bases from J, with 13 bases in between. Germline values: CDR1 DFQATT, CDR2 SNEGSKA (reference sequence). The CDR3 has 15 amino acids. Written as DNA, the CDR3 is TGCAGTGCTAGAGATAGGACCGACAGGAACTATGGCTACACCTTC. It is translated as CSARDRTDRNYGYTF.